Listed below are T cell receptor beta chains from one sample, sequenced in a study of T cell responses to AZD1222 COVID-19 vaccine. Produced via immunoSEQ multiplex PCR; TCRdb's table is partial and in-frame only. Of some 120,000 clones listed, over 75% were seen once; the top ten hold about 4%. Specimen: peripheral blood, collected on day 0 of MenACWY control vaccination. The source is an adult in good health. Each CDR3 is given with its conserved first and last residue. Fields, in order: V gene, clone size, J gene, D gene, CDR3 protein, CDR3 DNA. D genes are given only for firm matches. Part of the rows lack a size; the others show once, few, many or a class for expanded clones.

v_call: TRBV28
clone_size: NA
j_call: TRBJ1-6
d_call: NA
cdr3_aa: CASRTTGRTYNSPLHF
cdr3_nt: TGTGCCAGCAGGACGACAGGCAGGACCTATAATTCACCCCTCCACTTT

v_call: TRBV10-3
clone_size: few
j_call: TRBJ2-7
d_call: NA
cdr3_aa: CAISELKVVQYF
cdr3_nt: TGTGCCATCAGTGAGCTCAAAGTTGTGCAGTACTTC

v_call: TRBV2
clone_size: NA
j_call: TRBJ2-7
d_call: NA
cdr3_aa: CASSVEVTTTYEQYF
cdr3_nt: TGTGCCAGCAGTGTAGAGGTTACTACAACCTACGAGCAGTACTTC

v_call: TRBV5-1
clone_size: NA
j_call: TRBJ2-5
d_call: NA
cdr3_aa: CASGWSSQETQYF
cdr3_nt: TGCGCCAGCGGATGGAGCTCCCAAGAGACCCAGTACTTC

v_call: TRBV14
clone_size: NA
j_call: TRBJ1-2
d_call: TRBD1
cdr3_aa: CASSQDGAGGRGYTF
cdr3_nt: TGTGCCAGCAGCCAAGATGGGGCAGGGGGCCGTGGCTACACCTTC

v_call: TRBV11-2
clone_size: NA
j_call: TRBJ1-1
d_call: NA
cdr3_aa: CASSLVGDTEAFF
cdr3_nt: TGTGCCAGCAGCTTAGTTGGGGACACTGAAGCTTTCTTT

v_call: TRBV27
clone_size: NA
j_call: TRBJ2-7
d_call: NA
cdr3_aa: CASGRPPYEQYF
cdr3_nt: TGTGCCAGCGGTCGACCCCCGTACGAGCAGTACTTC

v_call: TRBV5-1
clone_size: NA
j_call: TRBJ2-4
d_call: NA
cdr3_aa: CASSLDGTLENIQYF
cdr3_nt: TGCGCCAGCAGCTTGGATGGGACCCTAGAAAACATTCAGTACTTC

v_call: TRBV18
clone_size: NA
j_call: TRBJ1-2
d_call: TRBD1
cdr3_aa: CASSPNPPGQPYGYTF
cdr3_nt: TGTGCCAGCTCACCAAACCCTCCGGGACAGCCATATGGCTACACCTTC

v_call: TRBV3-1/TRBV3-2
clone_size: NA
j_call: TRBJ1-2
d_call: NA
cdr3_aa: CASSQGTYRNYGYTF
cdr3_nt: TGTGCCAGCAGCCAAGGGACCTATAGGAACTATGGCTACACCTTC

v_call: TRBV5-1
clone_size: NA
j_call: TRBJ1-5
d_call: NA
cdr3_aa: CASSLGSNQPQHF
cdr3_nt: TGCGCCAGCAGCTTGGGCAGCAATCAGCCCCAGCATTTT

v_call: TRBV2
clone_size: NA
j_call: TRBJ1-4
d_call: NA
cdr3_aa: CASSEGTINEKLFF
cdr3_nt: TGTGCCAGCAGTGAAGGGACAATTAATGAAAAACTGTTTTTT

v_call: TRBV24-1
clone_size: NA
j_call: TRBJ1-5
d_call: NA
cdr3_aa: CATSRGTEGGNQPQHF
cdr3_nt: TGTGCCACCTCCCGAGGGACCGAGGGTGGCAATCAGCCCCAGCATTTT

v_call: TRBV3-1/TRBV3-2
clone_size: NA
j_call: TRBJ1-3
d_call: NA
cdr3_aa: CASGDTSSGNTIYF
cdr3_nt: TGTGCCAGTGGGGACACCAGCTCTGGAAACACCATATATTTT

v_call: TRBV4-3
clone_size: NA
j_call: TRBJ1-4
d_call: TRBD1
cdr3_aa: CASSQNIQGEGEKLFF
cdr3_nt: TGCGCCAGCAGCCAGAATATACAGGGGGAGGGTGAAAAACTGTTTTTT

v_call: TRBV28
clone_size: few
j_call: TRBJ1-5
d_call: NA
cdr3_aa: CASSLDQPQHF
cdr3_nt: TGTGCCAGCAGTTTGGATCAGCCCCAGCATTTT

v_call: TRBV3-1/TRBV3-2
clone_size: NA
j_call: TRBJ2-1
d_call: TRBD2
cdr3_aa: CASSASGTSGGIGSYNEQFF
cdr3_nt: TGTGCCAGCAGCGCCTCCGGGACTAGCGGGGGAATTGGTTCCTACAATGAGCAGTTCTTC

v_call: TRBV5-1
clone_size: NA
j_call: TRBJ1-4
d_call: NA
cdr3_aa: CASSLALGLYEKLFF
cdr3_nt: TGCGCCAGCAGCTTGGCCTTGGGACTATATGAAAAACTGTTTTTT

v_call: TRBV3-1/TRBV3-2
clone_size: few
j_call: TRBJ2-2
d_call: NA
cdr3_aa: CASSQFQANTGELFF
cdr3_nt: TGTGCCAGCAGCCAGTTCCAGGCAAACACCGGGGAGCTGTTTTTT

v_call: TRBV5-1
clone_size: few
j_call: TRBJ2-3
d_call: NA
cdr3_aa: CASSLGLASDTQYF
cdr3_nt: TGCGCCAGCAGCTTGGGTCTAGCATCCGATACGCAGTATTTT

v_call: TRBV18
clone_size: NA
j_call: TRBJ2-3
d_call: TRBD2
cdr3_aa: CASSPLAGSTTDTQYF
cdr3_nt: TGTGCCAGCTCACCACTAGCGGGTTCTACAACAGATACGCAGTATTTT

v_call: TRBV7-8
clone_size: NA
j_call: TRBJ2-5
d_call: NA
cdr3_aa: CASSLLIQETQYF
cdr3_nt: TGTGCCAGCAGCTTATTAATTCAAGAGACCCAGTACTTC

v_call: TRBV28
clone_size: NA
j_call: TRBJ2-7
d_call: NA
cdr3_aa: CASSTIGGGQYF
cdr3_nt: TGTGCCAGCAGTACAATTGGTGGGGGGCAGTACTTC

v_call: TRBV4-2
clone_size: NA
j_call: TRBJ2-3
d_call: NA
cdr3_aa: CASSQDGGRTQYF
cdr3_nt: TGTGCCAGCAGCCAAGATGGGGGGAGAACGCAGTATTTT

v_call: TRBV7-2
clone_size: NA
j_call: TRBJ2-5
d_call: NA
cdr3_aa: CASSLAATEGTQYF
cdr3_nt: TGTGCCAGCAGCTTAGCTGCTACGGAGGGGACCCAGTACTTC

v_call: TRBV4-2
clone_size: NA
j_call: TRBJ1-2
d_call: TRBD1
cdr3_aa: CASSQTGTGFRNYGYTF
cdr3_nt: TGTGCCAGCAGCCAGACCGGGACAGGGTTTAGAAACTATGGCTACACCTTC

v_call: TRBV28
clone_size: NA
j_call: TRBJ2-2
d_call: TRBD2
cdr3_aa: CASSLAGATNTGELFF
cdr3_nt: TGTGCCAGCAGCTTAGCGGGGGCTACGAACACCGGGGAGCTGTTTTTT

v_call: TRBV19
clone_size: NA
j_call: TRBJ1-4
d_call: NA
cdr3_aa: CASSIRTGTLEEKLFF
cdr3_nt: TGTGCCAGTAGTATCAGAACCGGGACACTGGAAGAAAAACTGTTTTTT

v_call: TRBV6-2/TRBV6-3
clone_size: NA
j_call: TRBJ1-5
d_call: TRBD1
cdr3_aa: CASSYSSRQGYQPQHF
cdr3_nt: TGTGCCAGCAGTTACTCGAGTAGACAGGGGTATCAGCCCCAGCATTTT

v_call: TRBV7-3
clone_size: NA
j_call: TRBJ2-3
d_call: NA
cdr3_aa: CASSPQRADTQYF
cdr3_nt: TGTGCCAGCAGCCCCCAAAGAGCAGATACGCAGTATTTT

v_call: TRBV5-5
clone_size: NA
j_call: TRBJ1-5
d_call: NA
cdr3_aa: CASSSEGMGPQHF
cdr3_nt: TGTGCCAGCAGCTCTGAAGGTATGGGGCCCCAGCATTTT

v_call: TRBV24-1
clone_size: NA
j_call: TRBJ2-1
d_call: NA
cdr3_aa: CATRAPAGEQFF
cdr3_nt: TGTGCCACCAGGGCCCCTGCAGGGGAGCAGTTCTTC

v_call: TRBV6-5
clone_size: NA
j_call: TRBJ2-6
d_call: NA
cdr3_aa: CASSYEGTGANVLTF
cdr3_nt: TGTGCCAGCAGTTACGAGGGCACTGGGGCCAACGTCCTGACTTTC

v_call: TRBV15
clone_size: NA
j_call: TRBJ1-2
d_call: TRBD1
cdr3_aa: CATSSTGDRGVYGYTF
cdr3_nt: TGTGCCACCAGCTCAACGGGGGACAGGGGTGTGTATGGCTACACCTTC

v_call: TRBV6-6
clone_size: NA
j_call: TRBJ1-3
d_call: TRBD1
cdr3_aa: CASSRDRALGGSGNTIYF
cdr3_nt: TGTGCCAGCAGTCGGGACAGAGCTTTAGGAGGCTCTGGAAACACCATATATTTT

v_call: TRBV14
clone_size: NA
j_call: TRBJ2-5
d_call: NA
cdr3_aa: CASSQTEGQTRETQYF
cdr3_nt: TGTGCCAGCAGCCAAACCGAGGGACAGACTAGGGAGACCCAGTACTTC

v_call: TRBV9
clone_size: NA
j_call: TRBJ2-1
d_call: NA
cdr3_aa: CASSVGWGRGGNEQFF
cdr3_nt: TGTGCCAGCAGCGTAGGCTGGGGCAGGGGGGGCAATGAGCAGTTCTTC

v_call: TRBV7-2
clone_size: NA
j_call: TRBJ1-1
d_call: NA
cdr3_aa: CASSGGRVNTEAFF
cdr3_nt: TGTGCCAGCAGCGGGGGGCGGGTGAACACTGAAGCTTTCTTT

v_call: TRBV6-4
clone_size: NA
j_call: TRBJ1-6
d_call: NA
cdr3_aa: CASSEAVSYNSPLHF
cdr3_nt: TGTGCCAGCAGTGAGGCGGTGAGTTATAATTCACCCCTCCACTTT

v_call: TRBV6-2/TRBV6-3
clone_size: NA
j_call: TRBJ1-5
d_call: NA
cdr3_aa: CASSWNTYQPQHF
cdr3_nt: TGTGCCAGCAGTTGGAACACCTATCAGCCCCAGCATTTT

v_call: TRBV15
clone_size: NA
j_call: TRBJ2-1
d_call: NA
cdr3_aa: CATSRGQDLYNEQFF
cdr3_nt: TGTGCCACCAGCAGAGGACAGGACCTTTACAATGAGCAGTTCTTC

v_call: TRBV5-8
clone_size: NA
j_call: TRBJ1-6
d_call: NA
cdr3_aa: CASSIRDNSPLHF
cdr3_nt: TGTGCCAGCAGCATCAGAGATAATTCACCCCTCCACTTT

v_call: TRBV3-1/TRBV3-2
clone_size: NA
j_call: TRBJ2-1
d_call: TRBD2
cdr3_aa: CASSPGLAGSEQFF
cdr3_nt: TGTGCCAGCAGCCCGGGACTAGCGGGGAGTGAGCAGTTCTTC

v_call: TRBV11-2
clone_size: few
j_call: TRBJ2-2
d_call: NA
cdr3_aa: CASSFRRTGELFF
cdr3_nt: TGTGCCAGCAGCTTTAGGCGAACCGGGGAGCTGTTTTTT

v_call: TRBV7-3
clone_size: NA
j_call: TRBJ1-1
d_call: NA
cdr3_aa: CASSVGGDTEAFF
cdr3_nt: TGTGCCAGCAGCGTAGGGGGTGACACTGAAGCTTTCTTT

v_call: TRBV18
clone_size: NA
j_call: TRBJ2-2
d_call: NA
cdr3_aa: CASSPRRVENRPNTGELFF
cdr3_nt: TGTGCCAGCTCACCTCGGAGAGTGGAGAACAGACCGAACACCGGGGAGCTGTTTTTT

v_call: TRBV2
clone_size: NA
j_call: TRBJ2-1
d_call: NA
cdr3_aa: CASIKNLAYNEQFF
cdr3_nt: TGTGCCAGCATAAAGAATTTGGCCTACAATGAGCAGTTCTTC

v_call: TRBV18
clone_size: NA
j_call: TRBJ1-1
d_call: NA
cdr3_aa: CASSPVDSYTEAFF
cdr3_nt: TGTGCCAGCTCACCCGTGGACAGCTACACTGAAGCTTTCTTT

v_call: TRBV27
clone_size: NA
j_call: TRBJ2-7
d_call: TRBD2
cdr3_aa: CASGAPGLAGGSYEQYF
cdr3_nt: TGTGCCAGCGGAGCACCGGGACTAGCGGGGGGCTCCTACGAGCAGTACTTC

v_call: TRBV28
clone_size: NA
j_call: TRBJ2-7
d_call: TRBD1
cdr3_aa: CASRGQGTYEQYF
cdr3_nt: TGTGCCAGCAGGGGACAGGGGACCTACGAGCAGTACTTC

v_call: TRBV7-9
clone_size: NA
j_call: TRBJ2-6
d_call: NA
cdr3_aa: CASSQTLSGANVLTF
cdr3_nt: TGTGCCAGCAGCCAGACGCTCTCTGGGGCCAACGTCCTGACTTTC

v_call: TRBV12-3/TRBV12-4
clone_size: NA
j_call: TRBJ1-1
d_call: TRBD1
cdr3_aa: CASSSRNRGGAFF
cdr3_nt: TGTGCCAGCAGTTCCCGTAACAGGGGTGGAGCTTTCTTT

v_call: TRBV7-3
clone_size: NA
j_call: TRBJ1-4
d_call: NA
cdr3_aa: CASSSRTATNEKLFF
cdr3_nt: TGTGCCAGCAGCTCGCGGACAGCTACTAATGAGAAACTGTTTTTT

v_call: TRBV29-1
clone_size: NA
j_call: TRBJ1-4
d_call: NA
cdr3_aa: CSVEILGATNEKLFF
cdr3_nt: TGCAGCGTTGAAATATTGGGGGCAACTAATGAAAAACTGTTTTTT

v_call: TRBV11-2
clone_size: NA
j_call: TRBJ1-1
d_call: NA
cdr3_aa: CASSLDSGRTEAFF
cdr3_nt: TGTGCCAGCAGCTTAGATAGCGGAAGGACTGAAGCTTTCTTT

v_call: TRBV5-1
clone_size: NA
j_call: TRBJ2-7
d_call: NA
cdr3_aa: CASSWGGSYEQYF
cdr3_nt: TGCGCCAGCAGCTGGGGAGGCTCCTACGAGCAGTACTTC

v_call: TRBV2
clone_size: NA
j_call: TRBJ1-2
d_call: TRBD1
cdr3_aa: CASIQGAGYGYTF
cdr3_nt: TGTGCCAGCATCCAGGGGGCGGGCTATGGCTACACCTTC

v_call: TRBV5-1
clone_size: NA
j_call: TRBJ1-2
d_call: NA
cdr3_aa: CASSPGSNSNYGYTF
cdr3_nt: TGCGCCAGCAGCCCCGGGAGCAATTCTAACTATGGCTACACCTTC